What follows describes a single T cell receptor (beta chain). Its antigen is not known. Germline V gene lookup returns CDR1 SGHDN and CDR2 FVKESK. V dropped 1 base and J dropped 4 bases, with 2 bases sitting between them. The CDR3 has 12 amino acids. Autoimmune disease history or systemic immunosuppression led to patients being barred. The data were obtained in a study of OX40 agonist ivuxolimab in advanced cancers. Study overall: Enrollees could have had prior anti-PD-1, anti-PD-L1 or anti-CTLA-4 therapy, which around 43% had received. Study conclusions and caveats: CD4+ and CD8+ T cells in blood underwent clonal expansion by week 6 at 0.1 to 3.0 mg/kg. Expanded peripheral T-cell antigen specificity went undetermined.

TCRdb's table, derived via immunoSEQ multiplex PCR, lists solely in-frame clones and lacks some. The table lists tens of thousands of clones, 80% to 90% of them singletons. The source was CD4+ or CD8+ T cells sorted from blood, collected in a trial of the OX40 agonist ivuxolimab. The genes are TRBV14 and TRBJ1-3, with D uncertain. The clonotype originates from an adult with an advanced solid tumor such as melanoma, head and neck, liver or kidney cancer. This CDR3 is CASSQVGNTIYF. CDR3 DNA: TGTGCCAGCAGCCAAGTGGGAAACACCATATATTTT. Looking up the rest from reference TRBV14 and TRBJ1-3 gives the full variable domain: EAGVTQFPSHSVIEKGQTVTLRCDPISGHDNLYWYRRVMGKEIKFLLHFVKESKQDESGMPNNRFLAERTGGTYSTLKVQPAELEDSGVYFCASSQVGNTIYFGEGSWLTVV.